This T cell receptor (beta chain) was sequenced in a study of OX40 agonist ivuxolimab in advanced cancers. Whole-study findings and limits: Some nonresponders additionally presented with little normalized T-cell clonal expansion. The study found that CD8+ T cells averaged more expanded clones than CD4+.

TCRdb keeps only in-frame clones here, not all; method: immunoSEQ multiplex PCR. The sample holds about 73,000 clones, about 92% seen once. With respect to this clone: What it binds is unknown.

CDR1 is SGHDT and CDR2 is YYEEEE in the germline V gene. Trimming took off 0 bases at V and 4 bases at J, with 11 bases between the two ends. The CDR3 consists of 15 residues. Here the sequenced sample was CD4+ or CD8+ T cells sorted from blood, taken in a trial of the OX40 agonist ivuxolimab. V gene TRBV5-6 combines with J gene TRBJ1-3; perhaps TRBD1 as D (5 bases). This TCR was recovered from an adult with an advanced solid tumor such as melanoma, head and neck, liver or kidney cancer. CDR3 in DNA: TGTGCCAGCAGCTTGGCGGTAGGGGTCGGAAACACCATATATTTT. Its translation: CASSLAVGVGNTIYF.